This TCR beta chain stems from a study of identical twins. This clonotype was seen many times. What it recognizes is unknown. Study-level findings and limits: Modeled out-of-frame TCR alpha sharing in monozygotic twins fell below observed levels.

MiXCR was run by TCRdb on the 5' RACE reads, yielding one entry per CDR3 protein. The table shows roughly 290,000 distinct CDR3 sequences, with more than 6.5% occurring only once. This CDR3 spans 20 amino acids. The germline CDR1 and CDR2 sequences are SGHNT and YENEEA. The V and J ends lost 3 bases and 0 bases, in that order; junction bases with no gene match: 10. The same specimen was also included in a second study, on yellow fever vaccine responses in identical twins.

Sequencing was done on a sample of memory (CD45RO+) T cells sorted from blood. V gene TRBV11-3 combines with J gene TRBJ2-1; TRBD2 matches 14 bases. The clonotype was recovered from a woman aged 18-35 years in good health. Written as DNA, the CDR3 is TGTGCCAGCAGCTTCCCGACTAGCGGGGGGGCGATGAGCTCCTACAATGAGCAGTTCTTC. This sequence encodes CASSFPTSGGAMSSYNEQFF. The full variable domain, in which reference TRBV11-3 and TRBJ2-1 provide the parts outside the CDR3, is EAGVVQSPRYKIIEKKQPVAFWCNPISGHNTLYWYLQNLGQGPELLIRYENEEAVDDSQLPKDRFSAERLKGVDSTLKIQPAELGDSAVYLCASSFPTSGGAMSSYNEQFFGPGTRLTVL.